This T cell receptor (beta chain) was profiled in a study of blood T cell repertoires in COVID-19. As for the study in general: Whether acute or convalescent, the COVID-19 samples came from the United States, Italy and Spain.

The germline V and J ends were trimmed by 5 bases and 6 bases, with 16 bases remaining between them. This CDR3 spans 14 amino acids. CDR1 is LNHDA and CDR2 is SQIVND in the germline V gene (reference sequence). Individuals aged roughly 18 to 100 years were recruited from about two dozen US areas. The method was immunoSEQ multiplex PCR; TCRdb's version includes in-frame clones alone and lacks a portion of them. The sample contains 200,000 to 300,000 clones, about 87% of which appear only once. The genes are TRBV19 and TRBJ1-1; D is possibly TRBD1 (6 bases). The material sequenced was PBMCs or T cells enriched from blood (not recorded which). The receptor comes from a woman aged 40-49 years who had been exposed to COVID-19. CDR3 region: CASSRDDRLAEAFF. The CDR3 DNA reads TGTGCCAGTAGTCGGGACGACAGGCTCGCTGAAGCTTTCTTT.